A single sample is the source of the 19 T cell receptor beta chains below, sequenced in a study of identical twins. A single record per CDR3 protein comes from TCRdb applying MiXCR to the 5' RACE reads. The sample consists of around 670,000 distinct CDR3 sequences, approximately 6.1% of them appearing once. The sample comprised naive T cells sorted from blood. The receptors stem from a man between 18 and 35 years old in good health.

This clonotype was seen more than once but under ten times. V gene TRBV9 combines with J gene TRBJ2-5; 11 bases are shared with TRBD2. V dropped 0 bases and J dropped 8; count of bases not matched to a gene: 6. The CDR3 totals 15 residues. Germline V CDR1 and CDR2: SGDLS, YYNGEE. CDR3 sequence (DNA): TGTGCCAGCAGCGTAGTAGGTAGCGGGGGGGAAACCCAGTACTTC. Translated: CASSVVGSGGETQYF.

This clonotype showed up many times. The CDR3: CASSYAGLGPFF. CDR3 nucleotides: TGTGCCAGCAGTTACGCGGGACTAGGCCCGTTCTTC. The chain is built from TRBV12-3 or TRBV12-4 and TRBJ2-1, with TRBD2 matching over 8 bases. The CDR3 length is 12 residues. The V segment lost 4 bases and the J segment 15 bases; nucleotides outside the gene matches: 8.

This clonotype occurred a few times. The chain couples TRBV9 to TRBJ2-7; 8 bases agree with TRBD2. There are 13 residues in the CDR3. Trimming took 3 bases from V and 3 from J; bases not matched to a gene: 2. Germline V gives CDR1 SGDLS, CDR2 YYNGEE. In DNA form, the CDR3 reads TGTGCCAGCAGCGGTAGCGGGGTCTACGAGCAGTACTTC. This codes for CASSGSGVYEQYF.

This clonotype was recorded at least ten times. The rearrangement links TRBV12-3 or TRBV12-4 to TRBJ2-1; possible D gene TRBD2, 6 bases. V shed 6 bases and J shed 9 bases, with 9 bases lying between them. The CDR3 loop spans 11 amino acids. CDR3 nucleotides: TGTGCCAGCAGCAAACTAGCTGAGCAGTTCTTC. Translation gives CASSKLAEQFF.

This clonotype was detected ten times or more. CDR3 in amino acids: CASSLSGANEQFF. In DNA, the CDR3 is TGTGCCAGCAGCTTGTCGGGGGCGAATGAGCAGTTCTTC. The rearrangement links TRBV5-6 to TRBJ2-1; possibly TRBD1 or TRBD2 for D (6 bases each). V lost 1 base and J lost 7, with 9 bases in between. The CDR3 spans 13 residues. Germline assignment: CDR1 SGHDT and CDR2 YYEEEE.

The sample holds a few counts of this clonotype. V and J are TRBV24-1 and TRBJ1-5, with D possibly matching TRBD1 (6 bases). The V and J ends lost 7 bases and 4 bases respectively, with 13 bases between them. CDR3 length equals 14 residues. Germline CDR1 KGHDR, CDR2 SFDVKD. The CDR3 DNA reads as TGTGCCACCAGCCCAGGACAGACTAATCAGCCCCAGCATTTT. Its protein is CATSPGQTNQPQHF.

This clonotype showed up just a few times. The chain couples TRBV18 to TRBJ2-4; D is unresolved. The germline V gene encodes CDR1 KGHSH and CDR2 LQKENI. The CDR3 is made up of 14 amino acids. V lost 4 bases and J 3 bases, leaving 10 bases between the germline ends. CDR3 region: CASSRYKDKNIQYF. The CDR3, as DNA: TGTGCCAGCTCACGGTACAAGGACAAAAACATTCAGTACTTC. The variable domain in full, with the rest retrieved from reference TRBV18 and TRBJ2-4, is NAGVMQNPRHLVRRRGQEARLRCSPMKGHSHVYWYRQLPEEGLKFMVYLQKENIIDESGMPKERFSAEFPKEGPSILRIQQVVRGDSAAYFCASSRYKDKNIQYFGAGTRLSVL.

The chain is built from TRBV2 and TRBJ2-5, with 7 bases aligning to TRBD1. Germline loops: CDR1 SNHLY, CDR2 FYNNEI. V trimming: 8 bases; J trimming: 2 bases; junction bases outside the gene matches: 5. The CDR3 consists of 13 residues. CDR3 loop: CASSMGQQETQYF. CDR3 in DNA: TGTGCCAGCTCGATGGGACAGCAAGAGACCCAGTACTTC.

This clonotype was counted only a few times. This chain connects TRBV7-6 to TRBJ2-7, with TRBD2 matching over 9 bases. V was pared by 4 bases and J by 6 bases, with 10 bases of the junction left unmatched. Germline loops: CDR1 SGHVS, CDR2 FNYEAQ. This CDR3 is built from 15 residues. The CDR3 here is CASSSLVAGAGEQYV. In DNA form, the CDR3 reads TGTGCCAGCAGCTCCCTCGTAGCGGGAGCAGGCGAGCAGTACGTC.

At least ten counts were recorded for this clonotype. The chain uses TRBV4-2 and TRBJ1-3; D gene unclear. CDR1 and CDR2 (germline): LGHNA, YNFKEQ. The germline V and J ends were trimmed by 4 bases and 4 bases, with 17 bases remaining between them. The CDR3 runs 16 residues. The CDR3 reads CASSPLAAIYGNTIYF. In nucleotides, the CDR3 is TGTGCCAGCAGCCCCCTGGCGGCGATCTACGGAAACACCATATATTTT.

The chain is built from TRBV19 and TRBJ1-1, with no clear D. Germline CDR1 is LNHDA and CDR2 is SQIVND (reference sequence). With 3 bases removed from V and 2 bases from J, the gap between germline ends came to 10 bases. This CDR3 is 14 amino acids long. DNA of the CDR3: TGTGCCAGTAGTATTACGAAGGGTAACACTGAAGCTTTCTTT. Translating it yields CASSITKGNTEAFF.

The J gene is TRBJ1-2, the V gene TRBV5-1; 9 bases are a match to TRBD1. Germline V gene lookup returns CDR1 SGHRS and CDR2 YFSETQ. V was pared by 4 bases and J by 2 bases, with 9 bases of the junction left unmatched. The CDR3 extends over 16 amino acids. The DNA for the CDR3 is TGCGCCAGCAGCCCTGCGGGACAGGGACTGAACTATGGCTACACCTTC. Protein sequence: CASSPAGQGLNYGYTF.

The chain joins TRBV6-2 or TRBV6-3 to TRBJ2-7, with D perhaps TRBD2 (6 bases). V lost 3 bases and J 4 bases, leaving 13 bases between the germline ends. CDR3 length: 14 residues. Germline-derived CDR1 and CDR2 are MNHEY and SVGEGT. The CDR3 nucleotides are TGTGCCAGCAGTTATACGGACTATTCTTACGAGCAGTACTTC. Protein product: CASSYTDYSYEQYF.

This clonotype occurred many times. V is TRBV5-1 and J is TRBJ2-3, with TRBD1 as a possible D gene (5 bases). V gave up 6 bases and J gave up 2 bases, with 7 bases separating them. This CDR3 is 12 amino acids long. CDR1 SGHRS and CDR2 YFSETQ come from the germline V gene. CDR3 amino acids: CASKGPTDTQYF. In nucleotides, the CDR3 is TGCGCCAGCAAGGGGCCCACAGATACGCAGTATTTT.

The table lists this clonotype with many counts. The chain employs TRBV29-1 and TRBJ2-1; tentative D call: TRBD2 (6 bases). CDR3 length equals 14 residues. V was trimmed by 3 bases and J by 3 bases, leaving 12 bases between them. CDR1 and CDR2 (germline): SQVTM, ANQGSEA. CDR3: CSVEGGMGYNEQFF. For the CDR3, the DNA is TGCAGCGTTGAGGGCGGGATGGGCTACAATGAGCAGTTCTTC.

This clonotype was observed a few times. V and J are TRBV20-1 and TRBJ2-3, with TRBD1 matching over 7 bases. The germline gives CDR1 DFQATT, CDR2 SNEGSKA (reference sequence). The J segment lost 4 bases and the V segment lost 2 bases, leaving 15 bases of the junction unmatched. CDR3 length equals 17 residues. For the CDR3, the DNA is TGCAGTGCTAGATTAACAGGGGCCCAATTCCTGCCAGATACGCAGTATTTT. This gives the protein CSARLTGAQFLPDTQYF.

This clonotype was observed a handful of times. V is TRBV6-2 or TRBV6-3 and J is TRBJ2-5, with D unclear. V lost 4 bases and J 5 bases, leaving 23 bases between the germline ends. Germline CDR1 is MNHEY and CDR2 is SVGEGT. CDR3 length equals 17 residues. The CDR3 protein is CASSLRNPRRNLETQYF. CDR3 bases: TGTGCCAGCAGTTTAAGGAATCCACGGCGAAATTTGGAGACCCAGTACTTC.

This clonotype was counted many times. The rearrangement joins TRBV6-2 or TRBV6-3 to TRBJ2-7; perhaps TRBD2 as D (5 bases). Trimming cost V 6 bases and J 6 bases, with 9 bases left between them. The germline V gene has CDR1 MNHEY and CDR2 SVGEGT. This CDR3 has 11 amino acids. This CDR3 reads CASSHGIEQYV. DNA for the CDR3: TGTGCCAGCAGCCACGGGATCGAGCAGTACGTC.

The chain couples TRBV9 to TRBJ2-1; a possible D gene is TRBD2 (5 bases). V lost 0 bases, J lost 9 bases, and 10 bases lay in between. The CDR3 sequence is 13 residues long. Germline CDR1 and CDR2: SGDLS and YYNGEE. CDR3 DNA sequence: TGTGCCAGCAGCGTAGACCGGGGTGGTGAGCAGTTCTTC. This codes for CASSVDRGGEQFF.